These 2 T cell receptor beta chains share one sample of origin, sequenced in a study of blood T cell repertoires in COVID-19. Repertoires were generated with immunoSEQ multiplex PCR, while TCRdb's copy carries only in-frame clones and drops some. The sample holds about 350,000 clones, 89% seen once. Sequencing was performed on peripheral blood. The receptor set was obtained from a woman aged 60 to 75 with COVID-19, enrolled during active disease.

The chain combines TRBV6-5 with TRBJ1-5; the match to TRBD1 covers 7 bases. The CDR3 is made up of 15 amino acids. The germline gives CDR1 MNHEY, CDR2 SVGAGI. V was pared by 5 bases and J by 0 bases, with 4 bases of the junction left unmatched. CDR3 bases: TGTGCCAGCAGTAAGGACAGGTCTAGCAATCAGCCCCAGCATTTT. Translated: CASSKDRSSNQPQHF.

The chain is built from TRBV5-1 and TRBJ1-1; 9 positions match TRBD1. The germline gives CDR1 SGHRS, CDR2 YFSETQ. V shed 4 bases, J shed 1 base, and the junction held 8 bases outside the gene matches. This CDR3 region has 16 residues. This chain's CDR3 is CASSNPGQGSNTEAFF. The CDR3 DNA sequence: TGCGCCAGCAGCAACCCGGGACAGGGATCGAACACTGAAGCTTTCTTT.